The sequence of this T cell receptor (beta chain) was determined in a study of T cell responses to AZD1222 COVID-19 vaccine. Study background: Analyses pooled second doses at about 4 or about 12 weeks. Study-wide points: Clonal diversity was possibly underestimated, and white British individuals and females predominated among donors. Unmutated variant regions are reportedly the target of nearly half of TCRs that are spike-specific. With dominance at 160-218 and 743-854, vaccine-associated CD4 TCRs spanned spike.

TCRdb's table, derived via immunoSEQ multiplex PCR, lists solely in-frame clones and lacks some. The repertoire holds around 120,000 clones, with roughly 91% as singletons. This clone was detected once. Its antigen remains unknown. The ends were cut back, 4 bases at V and 5 bases at J, with 9 bases in the middle. Germline lookup yields CDR1 SGHRS and CDR2 YFSETQ. The CDR3 covers 12 residues. The source was peripheral blood, collected on day 0 of AZD1222 vaccination. The V gene is TRBV5-1, the J gene TRBJ2-5; no definite D call. The sequence came from an adult in good health. CDR3 protein: CASSHPRETQYF. The CDR3 region has the DNA TGCGCCAGCAGCCACCCCCGGGAGACCCAGTACTTC.